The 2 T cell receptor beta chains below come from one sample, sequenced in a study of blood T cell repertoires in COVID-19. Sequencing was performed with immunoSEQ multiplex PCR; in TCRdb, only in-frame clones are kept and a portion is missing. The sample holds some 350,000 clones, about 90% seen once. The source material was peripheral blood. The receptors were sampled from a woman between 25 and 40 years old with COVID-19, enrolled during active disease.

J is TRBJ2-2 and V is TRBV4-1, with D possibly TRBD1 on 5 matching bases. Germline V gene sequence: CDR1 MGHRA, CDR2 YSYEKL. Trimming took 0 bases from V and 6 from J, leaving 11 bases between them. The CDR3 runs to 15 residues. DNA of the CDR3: TGCGCCAGCAGCCAAGATCTCAGGGCGGCCGGGGAGCTGTTTTTT. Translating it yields CASSQDLRAAGELFF.

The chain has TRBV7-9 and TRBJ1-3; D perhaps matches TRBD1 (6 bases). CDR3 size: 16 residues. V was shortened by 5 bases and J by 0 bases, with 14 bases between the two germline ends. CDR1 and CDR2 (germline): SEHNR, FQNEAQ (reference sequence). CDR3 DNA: TGTGCCAGCAGCCGGGGGGGACATCTCTCTGGAAACACCATATATTTT. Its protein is CASSRGGHLSGNTIYF.